This TCR beta chain was recovered during a study of Graves' ophthalmopathy and Graves' hyperthyroidism. The ends were cut back, 5 bases at V and 1 base at J, with 8 bases in the middle. This CDR3 has 13 amino acids. The germline gives CDR1 SGHTA, CDR2 FQGNSA. Moderate-to-severe activity, CAS at least 3, NOSPECS at least 4 and duration under 3 months characterized donors with ophthalmopathy. Study outcomes and limitations: The model predicted progression of ophthalmopathy with a sensitivity of roughly 70%, and its specificity was approximately 77%. Also, most clonotypes expanded in the thyroid above 0.001 frequency appeared in blood.

Using RNA transcripts, the TCR beta CDR3 regions were amplified. RT-PCR with HTBI primers came first, then second-round multiplex PCR. TCRdb ran MiXCR on the multiplex PCR reads and lists one entry per CDR3 protein. The data hold about 210,000 distinct CDR3 sequences, with 25% to 30% observed a single time. Notes on this clonotype: Its antigen is undetermined.

This rearrangement joins TRBV7-2 to TRBJ2-5, with unresolved D. The sequence was collected from a man between 45 and 60 years old with Graves' ophthalmopathy. Sequencing was performed on peripheral blood. CDR3 nucleotides: TGTGCCAGCAGCCTCCGGCCCCAAGAGACCCAGTACTTC. This codes for CASSLRPQETQYF. Filled out from reference TRBV7-2 and TRBJ2-5, the complete variable domain reads GAGVSQSPSNKVTEKGKDVELRCDPISGHTALYWYRQSLGQGLEFLIYFQGNSAPDKSGLPSDRFSAERTGGSVSTLTIQRTQQEDSAVYLCASSLRPQETQYFGPGTRLLVL.